These 11 T cell receptor beta chains were all obtained from the same sample, sequenced in a study of CD8 T cells in ankylosing spondylitis. From the 5' RACE reads, TCRdb called clonotypes with MiXCR, one entry per CDR3 protein. The table includes approximately 210,000 distinct CDR3 sequences, 9.5% to 15% detected once. Sequencing was done on a sample of blood, either unsorted or a sorted T cell fraction (not recorded which). These receptors originate from a male donor with ankylosing spondylitis or in good health (not recorded which).

This clonotype was observed at least ten times. J is TRBJ2-3 and V is TRBV5-1, with TRBD2 matching 11 bases. Germline V gene sequence: CDR1 SGHRS, CDR2 YFSETQ. Trimming cost V 2 bases and J 4 bases; bases outside gene matches: 3. CDR3 length equals 15 residues. The DNA for the CDR3 is TGCGCCAGCAGCTTCGGGACTAGCGGAGCAGATACGCAGTATTTT. Protein product: CASSFGTSGADTQYF.

This clonotype was counted many times. The V and J genes are TRBV14 and TRBJ1-5, with D possibly TRBD1 on 5 matching bases. The V and J ends lost 3 bases and 5 bases respectively, with 5 bases between them. Germline V gene sequence: CDR1 SGHDN, CDR2 FVKESK. The CDR3 consists of 12 residues. This chain's CDR3 is CASSQGDQPQHF. CDR3 sequence (DNA): TGTGCCAGCAGCCAGGGGGATCAGCCCCAGCATTTT. The full variable domain, rest sourced from reference TRBV14 and TRBJ1-5, is EAGVTQFPSHSVIEKGQTVTLRCDPISGHDNLYWYRRVMGKEIKFLLHFVKESKQDESGMPNNRFLAERTGGTYSTLKVQPAELEDSGVYFCASSQGDQPQHFGDGTRLSIL.

The sample holds a few counts of this clonotype. The chain uses TRBV29-1 and TRBJ1-1, with 8 bases fitting TRBD1. Losses at the gene ends were 7 bases for V and 0 bases for J; bases not matched to a gene: 4. CDR3 length equals 13 residues. CDR1 is SQVTM, CDR2 ANQGSEA, per germline. CDR3 loop: CSAWTGMNTEAFF. In DNA form, the CDR3 reads TGCAGCGCCTGGACAGGGATGAACACTGAAGCTTTCTTT.

The V gene is TRBV5-8, the J gene TRBJ2-4; D is perhaps TRBD1 (6 bases). Germline CDR1 is SGHTS and CDR2 is YDEGEE. The CDR3 length is 13 residues. Trimming stripped 7 bases from V and 8 bases from J, with 16 bases between. The CDR3 nucleotides read TGTGCCAGCTTTAGGGGGTTTGCGTACATTCAGTACTTC. Translating gives CASFRGFAYIQYF.

The chain has TRBV4-2 and TRBJ1-1; D is ambiguous. Germline V CDR1 and CDR2: LGHNA, YNFKEQ. V was cut by 8 bases and J by 4 bases, with 11 bases left in between. This CDR3 contains 12 residues. CDR3 sequence (DNA): TGTGCCAGCGGCCCCCTGGGCACTGAAGCTTTCTTT. It codes for CASGPLGTEAFF.

The genes are TRBV11-2 and TRBJ2-3; 13 bases are shared with TRBD2. The trim removed 5 bases at V and 1 base at J, leaving 9 bases unmatched. This CDR3 comprises 18 residues. CDR1 is SGHAT and CDR2 is FQNNGV in the germline V gene. The CDR3, as DNA: TGTGCCAGCAGCCCCGGACTAGCGGGGGTCTTTGGCACAGATACGCAGTATTTT. This gives the protein CASSPGLAGVFGTDTQYF.

This clonotype was counted a few times. The V and J genes are TRBV27 and TRBJ1-5; no clear D gene. CDR3 length: 15 amino acids. The V gene lost 2 bases and the J gene lost 4 bases, with 12 bases spanning the gap. Looked up from germline, CDR1 is MNHEY and CDR2 is SMNVEV (reference sequence). CDR3 amino acids: CASSLNGNPNQPQHF. DNA of the CDR3: TGTGCCAGCAGTTTAAATGGGAATCCTAATCAGCCCCAGCATTTT.

This chain connects TRBV3-1 to TRBJ2-7; a possible D gene is TRBD1 (5 bases). The CDR3 is 18 amino acids. The V gene's germline CDR1 is LGHDT and CDR2 YNNKEL (reference sequence). V lost 1 base and J 1 base, leaving 20 bases between the germline ends. The DNA for the CDR3 is TGTGCCAGCAGCCAAGGGAAAGGGATGGCAGGGATGTCCTACGAGCAGTACTTC. As protein: CASSQGKGMAGMSYEQYF.

This chain joins TRBV7-2 and TRBJ2-3; TRBD2 matches at 10 bases. Trimming at V came to 10 bases and at J to 2 bases, leaving 3 bases not matched to a gene. In germline, CDR1 is SGHTA, CDR2 FQGNSA. This CDR3 region has 13 residues. Here the CDR3 DNA reads TGTGCCACCGGGACTAGCGACACAGATACGCAGTATTTT. It specifies CATGTSDTDTQYF.

The chain uses TRBV10-3 and TRBJ2-7, with 8 bases matching TRBD1. V dropped 3 bases and J dropped 7; count of bases not matched to a gene: 11. The CDR3 has 15 residues. Per germline, CDR1 ENHRY and CDR2 SYGVKD. CDR3: CAISDLEQGAEEQYF. CDR3 sequence (DNA): TGTGCCATCAGTGATCTCGAGCAGGGGGCCGAGGAGCAGTACTTC.

The gene calls are TRBV4-1 and TRBJ1-2, with TRBD1 matching 9 bases. Germline V gene data show CDR1 as MGHRA and CDR2 as YSYEKL. The V and J ends lost 3 bases and 8 bases, in that order; junction bases with no gene match: 13. The CDR3 is 16 amino acids. As DNA, the CDR3 is TGCGCCAGCAGCCAGGAGACCGGGACAGGGACAAACGGCTACACCTTC. It is translated as CASSQETGTGTNGYTF.